The rows below give T cell receptor beta chains drawn from one sample of a study of early T cells in non-severe SARS-CoV-2 infection. TCRdb passed the 5' RACE reads through MiXCR, listing each CDR3 protein once. Here the sample spans about 39,000 distinct CDR3 sequences, roughly 7% being singletons. Sequencing was done on a sample of whole blood. Receptor source: an adult who was a healthcare worker with PCR-confirmed SARS-CoV-2 infection or an uninfected control (not recorded which). Both conserved end residues are part of each CDR3. D genes are given only for firm matches. A row's size may be missing; if present it is once, few, many or a size class.

few,TRBJ2-1,TRBD1,TRBV5-1,CASSPVGTGGNEQFF,TGCGCCAGCAGCCCGGTTGGGACAGGGGGCAATGAGCAGTTCTTC
many,TRBJ1-4,.,TRBV12-3/TRBV12-4,CASSSYGSRDEKLFF,TGTGCCAGCAGTTCGTACGGGTCCCGGGATGAAAAACTGTTTTTT
many,TRBJ1-5,.,TRBV27,CASRTGESNQPQHF,TGTGCCAGCCGGACTGGGGAGAGCAATCAGCCCCAGCATTTT
many,TRBJ1-2,TRBD1,TRBV15,CATSRFGQANYGYTF,TGTGCCACCAGCAGATTTGGACAGGCGAACTATGGCTACACCTTC
many,TRBJ1-1,.,TRBV27,CASSFEYFGTEAFF,TGTGCCAGCAGTTTCGAGTACTTCGGCACTGAAGCTTTCTTT
.,TRBJ2-7,.,TRBV5-1,CASSSEVGGSYEQYF,TGCGCCAGCAGCTCGGAAGTTGGGGGCTCCTACGAGCAGTACTTC
few,TRBJ1-2,TRBD1,TRBV20-1,CSARIRGDGYTF,TGCAGTGCTAGGATCAGGGGGGATGGCTACACCTTC
.,TRBJ2-3,.,TRBV5-5,CASSLPGFGTDTQYF,TGTGCCAGCAGCTTGCCCGGGTTTGGCACAGATACGCAGTATTTT
many,TRBJ1-1,.,TRBV28,CASSLPGGIYMNTEAFF,TGTGCCAGCAGTTTACCTGGGGGCATTTACATGAACACTGAAGCTTTCTTT
many,TRBJ2-1,TRBD1,TRBV29-1,CSVPDRQGARNEQFF,TGCAGCGTACCCGACCGACAGGGGGCTCGGAATGAGCAGTTCTTC
few,TRBJ2-5,.,TRBV7-9,CASSYPASWYQETQYF,TGTGCCAGCAGCTACCCGGCGAGTTGGTACCAAGAGACCCAGTACTTC